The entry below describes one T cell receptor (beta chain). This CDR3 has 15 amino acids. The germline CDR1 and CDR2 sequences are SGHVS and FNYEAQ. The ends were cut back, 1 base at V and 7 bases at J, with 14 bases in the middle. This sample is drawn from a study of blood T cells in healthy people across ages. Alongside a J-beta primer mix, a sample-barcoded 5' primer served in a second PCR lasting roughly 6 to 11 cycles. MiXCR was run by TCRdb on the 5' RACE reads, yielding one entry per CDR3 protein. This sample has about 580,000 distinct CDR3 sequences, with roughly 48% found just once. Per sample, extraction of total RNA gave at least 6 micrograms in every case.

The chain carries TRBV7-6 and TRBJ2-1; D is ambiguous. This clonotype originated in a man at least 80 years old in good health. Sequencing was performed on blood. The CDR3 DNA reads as TGTGCCAGCAGCTTAGATTGGCAGCCTGGGAATGAGCAGTTCTTC. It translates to CASSLDWQPGNEQFF.